Each of the 25 T cell receptor beta chains below was sequenced from the same sample in a study of regulatory T cells in long-lasting Graves disease. CDR3-region Arm-PCR and iRepertoire HTBI primers produced the TCR beta libraries. TCRdb itself ran the multiplex PCR reads through MiXCR, one entry per CDR3 protein. Of 300,000 to 400,000 distinct CDR3 sequences in the sample, around 16% were seen once. This sample's time point: newly diagnosed GD, antithyroid drugs for less than 3 months. There was RNA extracted from PBMCs, and the TCR library was made from it. The source material was peripheral blood mononuclear cells (PBMCs), sampled at new diagnosis, from a patient treated with antithyroid drugs. The receptors originated from a female donor with Graves disease.

This clonotype was observed a few times. The chain couples TRBV19 to TRBJ1-1, with 8 bases that match TRBD1. This CDR3 region has 16 residues. The V and J ends lost 4 bases and 5 bases, in that order; junction bases with no gene match: 12. Germline CDR1 reads LNHDA; CDR2 reads SQIVND (reference sequence). The CDR3 DNA is TGTGCCAGTAGTAAGAGGACAGGGCAGGAGGTGACTGAAGCTTTCTTT. This translates into CASSKRTGQEVTEAFF.

Ten or more counts support this clonotype. The rearrangement links TRBV20-1 to TRBJ2-7; 11 nucleotides agree with TRBD1. This CDR3 region has 13 residues. The junction had 2 bases not matched to a gene; V was cut back by 3 bases and J by 4 bases. CDR1 and CDR2 (germline): DFQATT, SNEGSKA (reference sequence). CDR3 coding DNA: TGCAGTGCTAGGGGGACAGGGGGTTACGAGCAGTACTTC. As protein: CSARGTGGYEQYF.

This clonotype was observed many times. This sequence joins TRBV30 and TRBJ2-5; the D gene is possibly TRBD2 (5 bases). The V gene's germline CDR1 is GTSNPN and CDR2 SVGIG (reference sequence). The CDR3 contains 14 residues. Trimming took off 5 bases at V and 4 bases at J, with 17 bases between the two ends. The CDR3: CAWAGWELGETQYF. CDR3 DNA sequence: TGTGCCTGGGCTGGCTGGGAGTTGGGAGAGACCCAGTACTTC. Full variable domain (remainder filled in from reference TRBV30 and TRBJ2-5): SQTIHQWPATLVQPVGSPLSLECTVEGTSNPNLYWYRQAAGRGLQLLFYSVGIGQISSEVPQNLSASRPQDRQFILSSKKLLLSDSGFYLCAWAGWELGETQYFGPGTRLLVL.

In this sample, this clonotype turned up many times. CDR3: CASSSQIQRDQYF. For the CDR3, the DNA is TGTGCCAGCAGTTCACAGATACAAAGAGATCAGTACTTC. The chain joins TRBV12-3 or TRBV12-4 to TRBJ2-4, with D hard to call. This CDR3 comprises 13 residues. V shed 4 bases and J shed 12 bases, with 16 bases lying between them.

This clonotype has a count of ten or more. This chain uses TRBV6-1 with TRBJ1-5; 9 nucleotides agree with TRBD1. The V segment lost 6 bases and the J segment 7 bases; nucleotides outside the gene matches: 16. The CDR3 runs 17 residues. Germline values: CDR1 MNHNS, CDR2 SASEGT. CDR3 sequence: CASRPRNPGQGPQPQHF. CDR3 sequence (DNA): TGTGCCAGCAGACCCAGAAACCCGGGACAGGGACCCCAGCCCCAGCATTTT.

This clonotype was counted ten times or more. The rearrangement uses TRBV12-3 or TRBV12-4 and TRBJ2-1, with 7 nucleotides matching TRBD1. Germline trimming cut 4 bases from V and 0 bases from J; bases unmatched to any gene: 6. The CDR3 is made up of 16 amino acids. The DNA for the CDR3 is TGTGCCAGCAGTTCGTCAGGGGGAAGCTCCTACAATGAGCAGTTCTTC. As protein: CASSSSGGSSYNEQFF.

This clonotype was seen more than once but under ten times. J is TRBJ1-1 and V is TRBV4-2; 10 bases align to TRBD1. V shed 4 bases, J shed 5 bases, and the junction held 7 bases outside the gene matches. The CDR3 contains 15 residues. Germline-derived CDR1 and CDR2 are LGHNA and YNFKEQ. The CDR3 protein is CASSRNRDRGTEAFF. The CDR3 DNA follows: TGTGCCAGCAGCCGGAACCGGGACAGGGGAACTGAAGCTTTCTTT.

This clonotype was picked up many times. V is TRBV4-1 and J is TRBJ1-2; the D gene is possibly TRBD1 (5 bases). The CDR3 totals 13 residues. V dropped 8 bases and J dropped 8 bases, with 18 bases sitting between them. In germline, CDR1 is MGHRA, CDR2 YSYEKL. CDR3 in DNA: TGCGCCAGCCACACGACGGGGGGTAACGGCTACACCTTC. Protein product: CASHTTGGNGYTF.

This clonotype was counted ten times or more. CDR3 sequence reads: CASSLAWPENIQYF. CDR3 in DNA: TGTGCCAGCAGCTTAGCGTGGCCAGAAAACATTCAGTACTTC. The chain combines TRBV7-2 with TRBJ2-4; D unresolved. Trimming removed 0 bases from V and 5 bases from J, with 8 bases in between. Germline CDR1 SGHTA, CDR2 FQGNSA. This CDR3 contains 14 residues.

The chain carries TRBV30 and TRBJ2-1; maybe TRBD1 (6 bases). The germline V gene encodes CDR1 GTSNPN and CDR2 SVGIG (reference sequence). V lost 3 bases to trimming and J lost 3 bases, with 15 bases between them. This CDR3 is built from 15 residues. In DNA form, the CDR3 reads TGTGCCTGGAGCGAAACGCGCAGGGGCTACAATGAGCAGTTCTTC. Translation gives CAWSETRRGYNEQFF.

This chain uses TRBV27 with TRBJ2-3; D possibly matches TRBD1 or TRBD2 (5 bases each). CDR3 length: 14 amino acids. Germline-derived CDR1 and CDR2 are MNHEY and SMNVEV (reference sequence). V was trimmed by 5 bases and J by 4 bases, leaving 13 bases between them. The CDR3 DNA reads as TGTGCCAGCAGTCTCTCCGAGGGACCAGATACGCAGTATTTT. This gives the protein CASSLSEGPDTQYF.

The V and J genes are TRBV30 and TRBJ1-2; 11 nucleotides match TRBD1. V was pared by 5 bases and J by 6 bases, with 5 bases of the junction left unmatched. Germline V CDR1 and CDR2: GTSNPN, SVGIG (reference sequence). The CDR3 sequence is 13 residues long. The CDR3 sequence: CAWWTGGANGYTF. DNA for the CDR3: TGTGCCTGGTGGACAGGGGGCGCGAATGGCTACACCTTC. Full variable domain (remainder filled in from reference TRBV30 and TRBJ1-2): SQTIHQWPATLVQPVGSPLSLECTVEGTSNPNLYWYRQAAGRGLQLLFYSVGIGQISSEVPQNLSASRPQDRQFILSSKKLLLSDSGFYLCAWWTGGANGYTFGSGTRLTVV.

Concerning this clonotype: A far larger clone is off by one base, so a read error is likely. The chain has TRBV11-2 and TRBJ2-1, with unresolved D. Trimming left V 1 base short and J 10 bases short, with 14 bases between. Germline loops: CDR1 SGHAT, CDR2 FQNNGV. The length of the CDR3 is 14 residues. This CDR3 is CASSLGADSYEQFF. The CDR3 DNA is TGTGCCAGCAGCTTAGGGGCAGACTCCTACGAGCAGTTCTTC.

This clonotype was counted ten times or more. V and J are TRBV12-3 or TRBV12-4 and TRBJ1-5; 10 bases agree with TRBD1. Trimming removed 6 bases from V and 15 bases from J; junction bases left unmatched: 14. The CDR3 has 14 amino acids. The CDR3 reads CASSYGTGVARVHF. CDR3 bases: TGTGCCAGCAGCTATGGGACAGGGGTGGCCCGAGTGCATTTT.

This clonotype was recorded many times. The CDR3 DNA reads TGTGCCAGCATTTGGGTGTTGGGCTCTGGAAACACCATATATTTT. This encodes CASIWVLGSGNTIYF. The chain uses TRBV2 and TRBJ1-3; D gene uncertain. Germline CDR1 reads SNHLY; CDR2 reads FYNNEI. V lost 7 bases, J lost 0 bases, and 13 bases lay in between. The CDR3 sequence is 15 residues long. Combining the CDR3 with reference TRBV2 and TRBJ1-3 gives the whole variable domain EPEVTQTPSHQVTQMGQEVILRCVPISNHLYFYWYRQILGQKVEFLVSFYNNEISEKSEIFDDQFSVERPDGSNFTLKIRSTKLEDSAMYFCASIWVLGSGNTIYFGEGSWLTVV.

This clonotype appeared many times. The chain couples TRBV18 to TRBJ1-1, with 8 bases aligning to TRBD1. Germline V gene lookup returns CDR1 KGHSH and CDR2 LQKENI. This CDR3 spans 14 amino acids. The V segment lost 3 bases and the J segment 11 bases; nucleotides outside the gene matches: 11. In nucleotides, the CDR3 is TGTGCCAGCTCACCCCTAGGACAGGGTGTGCGGGCTTTCTTT. This gives the protein CASSPLGQGVRAFF. The variable domain in full, completed from reference TRBV18 and TRBJ1-1, reads NAGVMQNPRHLVRRRGQEARLRCSPMKGHSHVYWYRQLPEEGLKFMVYLQKENIIDESGMPKERFSAEFPKEGPSILRIQQVVRGDSAAYFCASSPLGQGVRAFFGQGTRLTVV.

The sample holds many counts of this clonotype. The V call is TRBV7-3, the J call TRBJ1-1; 8 nucleotides align to TRBD1. V dropped 5 bases and J dropped 11; count of bases not matched to a gene: 10. The germline gives CDR1 SGHTA, CDR2 FQGTGA. The CDR3 is made up of 13 amino acids. CDR3 sequence: CASSLGQQGVAFF. CDR3 DNA sequence: TGTGCCAGCAGCCTGGGCCAACAGGGGGTTGCTTTCTTT.

This clonotype has just a few counts. The J gene is TRBJ2-5, the V gene TRBV15; D gene unclear. With 0 bases removed from V and 3 bases from J, the gap between germline ends came to 5 bases. This CDR3 has 13 residues. Per the germline V gene, CDR1 is LNHNV and CDR2 is YYDKDF (reference sequence). The DNA for the CDR3 is TGTGCCACCAGCAGAGATAGCAAAGAGACCCAGTACTTC. Its protein is CATSRDSKETQYF.

This clonotype was recorded a few times. V is TRBV9 and J is TRBJ2-5; maybe TRBD2 (7 bases). Germline-derived CDR1 and CDR2 are SGDLS and YYNGEE. V was trimmed by 0 bases and J by 2 bases, leaving 11 bases between them. This CDR3 contains 15 residues. The CDR3 loop reads CASSVVGGPQETQYF. In DNA, the CDR3 is TGTGCCAGCAGCGTAGTGGGGGGGCCTCAAGAGACCCAGTACTTC.

This clonotype was counted ten times or more. The J gene is TRBJ2-3, the V gene TRBV29-1; no firm D call. This CDR3 spans 14 amino acids. Germline assignment: CDR1 SQVTM and CDR2 ANQGSEA. The V end was cut by 4 bases, the J end by 0 bases, with 11 bases between. The CDR3 DNA sequence: TGCAGCGTTGTTGGCAGCCTCAGCACAGATACGCAGTATTTT. Translated: CSVVGSLSTDTQYF.

This clonotype was detected many times. The V gene is TRBV12-3 or TRBV12-4, the J gene TRBJ2-4; 8 nucleotides agree with TRBD1. The trim removed 4 bases at V and 9 bases at J, leaving 14 bases unmatched. CDR3 length equals 16 residues. The CDR3 nucleotides are TGTGCCAGCAGTTCCCTACTTATCGGACAGGGCGGCATTCAGTACTTC. This translates into CASSSLLIGQGGIQYF.

This clonotype came up many times. The V gene is TRBV20-1, the J gene TRBJ1-2; D gene uncertain. Germline-derived CDR1 and CDR2 are DFQATT and SNEGSKA (reference sequence). The ends were cut back, 7 bases at V and 4 bases at J, with 19 bases in the middle. The CDR3 loop spans 14 amino acids. The CDR3 nucleotides read TGCAGTGATGAGGGCCAAGGACGGGGCTATGGCTACACCTTC. Protein sequence: CSDEGQGRGYGYTF.

The chain uses TRBV7-9 and TRBJ2-5, with D possibly being TRBD2 (5 bases). CDR3 length: 15 amino acids. Trimming shortened V by 5 bases and J by 5 bases, and 18 bases separated the two germline ends. Germline V gene data show CDR1 as SEHNR and CDR2 as FQNEAQ (reference sequence). CDR3 nucleotides: TGTGCCAGCAGCCCCCGGGCCCTAGCCGGGGAGACCCAGTACTTC. Translating it yields CASSPRALAGETQYF. Full variable domain (missing parts from reference TRBV7-9 and TRBJ2-5): DTGVSQNPRHKITKRGQNVTFRCDPISEHNRLYWYRQTLGQGPEFLTYFQNEAQLEKSRLLSDRFSAERPKGSFSTLEIQRTEQGDSAMYLCASSPRALAGETQYFGPGTRLLVL.

Ten or more counts support this clonotype. The chain carries TRBV6-1 and TRBJ2-1; 9 bases are shared with TRBD2. Germline-derived CDR1 and CDR2 are MNHNS and SASEGT. The CDR3 runs 14 residues. V was clipped by 10 bases and J by 9 bases; unmatched bases: 13. The CDR3 bases are TGTGCCACCTCAAGGGGCGGGAGGGCCAGTGAGCAGTTCTTC. It is translated as CATSRGGRASEQFF.

Many counts were recorded for this clonotype. J is TRBJ1-5 and V is TRBV19; 10 nucleotides line up with TRBD1. With V trimmed by 4 bases and J by 0 bases, 6 bases remained unmatched. The CDR3 sequence is 17 residues long. Germline V lookup: CDR1 LNHDA, CDR2 SQIVND (reference sequence). Written as DNA, the CDR3 is TGTGCCAGTAGTACCCGACAGGGGGCTTATAGCAATCAGCCCCAGCATTTT. It yields the protein CASSTRQGAYSNQPQHF. The full variable domain, its missing parts supplied by reference TRBV19 and TRBJ1-5, is DGGITQSPKYLFRKEGQNVTLSCEQNLNHDAMYWYRQDPGQGLRLIYYSQIVNDFQKGDIAEGYSVSREKKESFPLTVTSAQKNPTAFYLCASSTRQGAYSNQPQHFGDGTRLSIL.